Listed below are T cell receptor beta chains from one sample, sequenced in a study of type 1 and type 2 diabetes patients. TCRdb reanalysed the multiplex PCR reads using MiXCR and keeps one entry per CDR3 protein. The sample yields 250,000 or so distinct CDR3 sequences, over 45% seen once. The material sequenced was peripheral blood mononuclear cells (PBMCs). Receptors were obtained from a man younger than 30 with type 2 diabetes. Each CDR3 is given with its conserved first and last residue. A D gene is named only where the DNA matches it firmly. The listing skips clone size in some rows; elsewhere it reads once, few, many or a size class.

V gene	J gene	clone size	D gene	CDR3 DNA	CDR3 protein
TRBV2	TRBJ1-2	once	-	TGTGCCAGCAGTTGGGTGGGGGCGCAGGGCTATGGCTACACCTTC	CASSWVGAQGYGYTF
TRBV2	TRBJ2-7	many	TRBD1	TGTGCCAGCAGACGGGACAGATCGTACGAGCAGTACTTC	CASRRDRSYEQYF
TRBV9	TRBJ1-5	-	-	TGTGCCAGCAGCCATGGACAGTCCAATCAGCCCCAGCATTTT	CASSHGQSNQPQHF
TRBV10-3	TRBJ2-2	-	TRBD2	TGTGCCATCAGTGAGTCAACTAGCGGGAGTCGCGGGGAGCTGTTTTTT	CAISESTSGSRGELFF
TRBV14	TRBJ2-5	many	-	TGTGCCAGCAGCCAGACCATCCAAGAGACCCAGTACTTC	CASSQTIQETQYF
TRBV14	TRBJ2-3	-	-	TGTGCCAGCAGCCCCTTGGGGCCCACTAGCACAGATACGCAGTATTTT	CASSPLGPTSTDTQYF
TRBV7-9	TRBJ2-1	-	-	TGTGCCAGCAGCCGCTATATGGGCGCTACCTACGAGCAGTTCTTC	CASSRYMGATYEQFF
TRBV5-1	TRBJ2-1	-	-	TGCGCCAGCAGCTTTAAGTACAATGAGCAGTTCTTC	CASSFKYNEQFF
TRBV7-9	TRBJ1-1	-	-	TGTGCCAGCAGCCAAGGACGAATACCTCTAGCCATGAACACTGAAGCTTTCTTT	CASSQGRIPLAMNTEAFF
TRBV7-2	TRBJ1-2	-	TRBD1	TGTGCCAGCAGTGCGGACAGGGGAGGGAATGGCTACACCTTC	CASSADRGGNGYTF
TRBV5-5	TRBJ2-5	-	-	TGCGCCAGCAGCCGAGACAGGTCACGGGAGACCCAGTACTTC	CASSRDRSRETQYF
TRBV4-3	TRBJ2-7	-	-	TGCGCCAGCAGCCAGCGATTGCAATACGAGCAGTACTTC	CASSQRLQYEQYF
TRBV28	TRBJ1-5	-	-	TGTGCCAGCGCGCCAATTTATCAGCCCCAGCATTTT	CASAPIYQPQHF
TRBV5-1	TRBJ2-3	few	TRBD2	TGCGCCAGCAGCCTACTAGGACTAGCGGGGGGCACAGATACGCAGTATTTT	CASSLLGLAGGTDTQYF
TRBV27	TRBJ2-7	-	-	TGTGCCAGCAGTTTTCGGACTGGCTACGAGCAGTACTTC	CASSFRTGYEQYF
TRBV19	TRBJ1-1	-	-	TGTGCCAGTTTGGGGGGGACTGAAGCTTTCTTT	CASLGGTEAFF
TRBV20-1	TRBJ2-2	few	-	TGCAGTGCTAGTAGGAGGGAACCCGGGGAGCTGTTTTTT	CSASRREPGELFF
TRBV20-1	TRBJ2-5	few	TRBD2	TGCAGTACCAATCGTGCTAGCGGGGCCGCAGAGACCCAGTACTTC	CSTNRASGAAETQYF
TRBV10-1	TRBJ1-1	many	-	TGCGCCAGCAGTGAGACGCAGGGGAGCGTGGCTTTCTTT	CASSETQGSVAFF
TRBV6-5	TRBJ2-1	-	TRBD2	TGTGCCAGCAGTTATTGGACCGGGACTAGCGGGGTGAATGAGCAGTTCTTC	CASSYWTGTSGVNEQFF
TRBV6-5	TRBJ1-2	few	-	TGTGCCAGCAGTTACCGAACCGAGATGAATTATGGCTACACCTTC	CASSYRTEMNYGYTF
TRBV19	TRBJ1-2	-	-	TGTGCCAGTAGTATCAGGACGGCTCCTTATGGCTACACCTTC	CASSIRTAPYGYTF
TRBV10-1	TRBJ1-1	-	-	TGCGCCAGCAGAGTAGTAGGGGTACGTAACACTGAAGCTTTCTTT	CASRVVGVRNTEAFF
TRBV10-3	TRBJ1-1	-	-	TGTGCCACCGAAAGGGGTCAAACAGGGAACACTGAAGCTTTCTTT	CATERGQTGNTEAFF
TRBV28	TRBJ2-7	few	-	TGTGCCAGCAGTTTTTTTACGGGGTCATCCTACGAGCAGTACTTC	CASSFFTGSSYEQYF
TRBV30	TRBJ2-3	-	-	TGTGCCAGTAGTGTCGGATTTATGGATACGCAGTATTTT	CASSVGFMDTQYF
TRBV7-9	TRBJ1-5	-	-	TGTGCCAGCAGCTCAGAGAGGGATCAGCCCCAGCATTTT	CASSSERDQPQHF
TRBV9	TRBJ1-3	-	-	TGTGCCAGAATCAACGGTGACTCTGGAAACACCATATATTTT	CARINGDSGNTIYF
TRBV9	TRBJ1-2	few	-	TGTGCCAGCAGCGTAGATGGGGGCTCTGGCTATGGCTACACCTTC	CASSVDGGSGYGYTF
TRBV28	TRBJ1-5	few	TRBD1	TGTGCCAGCAGTTTATGGGAAGGGACAGGTCGGAAGCCCCAGCATTTT	CASSLWEGTGRKPQHF
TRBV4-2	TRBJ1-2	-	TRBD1	TGTGCCAGCAGCCAGGCCTCGGGACAGACGAACTATGGCTACACCTTC	CASSQASGQTNYGYTF
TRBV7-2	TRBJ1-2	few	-	TGTGCCAGCAGCCCTCCTCCGGTTGGTTATGGCTACACCTTC	CASSPPPVGYGYTF
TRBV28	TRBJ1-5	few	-	TGTGCCAGCAGTTTCCTTCTTGTGGGGGGCGAAGGCAATCAGCCCCAGCATTTT	CASSFLLVGGEGNQPQHF
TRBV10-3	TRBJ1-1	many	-	TGTGCCATCAGTGCCTCGACATCGAACACTGAAGCTTTCTTT	CAISASTSNTEAFF
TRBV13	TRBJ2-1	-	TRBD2	TGTGCCAGCAGCCATAGCGGGGGCGTTTACAATGAGCAGTTCTTC	CASSHSGGVYNEQFF
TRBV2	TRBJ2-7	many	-	TGTGCCAGCGGGCCCCTCTACGAGCAGTACTTC	CASGPLYEQYF
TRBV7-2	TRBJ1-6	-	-	TGTGCCAGCAGCTCCACCTCCGGGGCGGGGTCACCCCTCCACTTT	CASSSTSGAGSPLHF